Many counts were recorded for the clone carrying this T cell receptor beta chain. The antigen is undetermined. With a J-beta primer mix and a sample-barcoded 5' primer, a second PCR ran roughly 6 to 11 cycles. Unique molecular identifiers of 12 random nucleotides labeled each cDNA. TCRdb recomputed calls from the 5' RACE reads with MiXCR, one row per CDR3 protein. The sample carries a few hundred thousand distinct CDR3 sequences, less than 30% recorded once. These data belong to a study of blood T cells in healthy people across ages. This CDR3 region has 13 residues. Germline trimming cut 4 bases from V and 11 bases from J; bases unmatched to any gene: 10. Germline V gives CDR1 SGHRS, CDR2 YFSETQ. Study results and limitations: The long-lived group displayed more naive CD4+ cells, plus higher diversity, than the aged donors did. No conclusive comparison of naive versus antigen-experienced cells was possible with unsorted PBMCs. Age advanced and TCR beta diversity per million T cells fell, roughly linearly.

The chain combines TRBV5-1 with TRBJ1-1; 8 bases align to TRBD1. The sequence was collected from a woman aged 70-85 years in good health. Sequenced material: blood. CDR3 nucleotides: TGCGCCAGCAGCCCCGACAGGGGAGGATTGGCTTTCTTT. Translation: CASSPDRGGLAFF.